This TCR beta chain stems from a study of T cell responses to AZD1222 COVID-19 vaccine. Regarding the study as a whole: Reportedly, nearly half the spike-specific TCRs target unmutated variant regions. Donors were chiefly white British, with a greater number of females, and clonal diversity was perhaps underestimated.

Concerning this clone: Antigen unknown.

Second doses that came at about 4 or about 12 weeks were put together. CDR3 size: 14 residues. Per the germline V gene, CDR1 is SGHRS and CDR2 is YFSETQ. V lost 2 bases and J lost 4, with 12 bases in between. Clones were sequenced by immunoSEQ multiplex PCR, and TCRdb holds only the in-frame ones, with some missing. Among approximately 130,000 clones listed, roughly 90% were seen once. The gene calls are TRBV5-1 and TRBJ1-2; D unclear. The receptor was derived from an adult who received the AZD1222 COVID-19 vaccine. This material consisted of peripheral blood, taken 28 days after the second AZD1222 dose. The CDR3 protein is CASSFGQEGYGYTF. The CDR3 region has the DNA TGCGCCAGCAGCTTCGGTCAGGAAGGCTATGGCTACACCTTC.